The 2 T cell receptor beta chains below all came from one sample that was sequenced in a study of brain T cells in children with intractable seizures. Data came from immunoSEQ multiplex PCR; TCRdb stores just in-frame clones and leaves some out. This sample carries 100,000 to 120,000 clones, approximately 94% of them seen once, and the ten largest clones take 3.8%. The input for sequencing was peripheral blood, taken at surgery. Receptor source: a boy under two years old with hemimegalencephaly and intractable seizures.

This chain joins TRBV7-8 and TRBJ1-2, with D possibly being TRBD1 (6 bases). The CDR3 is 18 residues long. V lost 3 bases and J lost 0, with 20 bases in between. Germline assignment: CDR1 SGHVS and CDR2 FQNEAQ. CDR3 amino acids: CASSFWMPGGTTNYGYTF. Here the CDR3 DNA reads TGTGCCAGCAGCTTTTGGATGCCAGGCGGGACAACTAACTATGGCTACACCTTC. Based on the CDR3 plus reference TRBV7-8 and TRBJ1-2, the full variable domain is GAGVSQSPRYKVAKRGQDVALRCDPISGHVSLFWYQQALGQGPEFLTYFQNEAQLDKSGLPSDRFFAERPEGSVSTLKIQRTQQEDSAVYLCASSFWMPGGTTNYGYTFGSGTRLTVV.

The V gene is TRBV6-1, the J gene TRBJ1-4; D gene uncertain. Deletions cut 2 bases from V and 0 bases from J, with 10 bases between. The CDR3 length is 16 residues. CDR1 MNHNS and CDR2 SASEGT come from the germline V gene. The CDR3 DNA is TGTGCCAGCAGTGAATTACGACGGTCAACTAATGAAAAACTGTTTTTT. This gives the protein CASSELRRSTNEKLFF.